This T cell receptor (beta chain) comes out of a study of T-cell memory formation after mild COVID-19 (TCRdb year 2021). In terms of the full investigation: TCR sequence clusters from the two donors were largely donor specific. Two young, previously healthy adult volunteers made up the cohort, one male and one female. T-cell clones expanding and contracting after mild COVID-19 in a couple of donors were tracked by longitudinal TCRalpha and TCRbeta repertoire sequencing.

Summary of the overall study and its limitations: Whether the second-wave clones peaking on day 37 were SARS-CoV-2 specific was not confirmed. The study covered only a couple of mild cases, and larger cohorts including severe cases with pre-infection samples were considered necessary. Some responding clones were detected in pre-infection memory, suggesting pre-existing cross-reactive memory T cells joined the SARS-CoV-2 response. Clones that contracted from day 15 to 85 showed balanced CD4/CD8 phenotypes, whereas a second wave of clones that expanded from day 15 to 37 leaned towards CD4+. Contracting CD4+ clones were found mainly in CM and EM memory subsets, while CD8+ clones were enriched in EMRA.

PBMCs were isolated by Ficoll-Paque density gradient centrifugation. Comments on this clonotype: Its recognized antigen is unknown. It has no much larger one-base neighbor in the sample; base qualities were not kept.

The reads were generated on an Illumina NovaSeq 6000. TCRalpha and TCRbeta cDNA libraries were built by 5'RACE with constant-segment primers, adding sample barcodes and unique molecular identifiers. Trizol reagent was used to extract RNA from every sample. Amplification of the libraries took two PCR steps, and the second step added a second sample barcode plus Illumina TruSeq adapters. The libraries were sequenced on an Illumina NovaSeq using 2 x 150 bp paired-end reads. The paper's data handling went like this. Demultiplexing of reads and collapsing into UMI-guided consensus sequences were performed with migec v1.2.7. Using mixcr v2.1.11, UMI consensuses were aligned to TRA and TRB V and J templates and then assembled into clonotypes. A clonotype was counted as expanded or contracted only if both edgeR and NoisET called the change significant, with noise models trained on biological replicates. For edgeR calls, the thresholds were a false discovery rate-adjusted p below 0.01 and a log2 fold-change of 1. As an exploratory analysis of dynamics, max-normalized trajectories of the 1000 most abundant clonotypes were examined by PCA with hierarchical clustering. Separately sequenced CD4+ and CD8+ repertoires were used to assign a CD4 or CD8 phenotype to each responding clone. The public reads were run again by TCRdb, first through fastp at Q25 and then through MiXCR, and only productive beta chains were kept. Merged by CDR3 protein, the rows form single entries marked with the most common genes and DNA. TCRdb's processing, not the authors', yielded these V and J calls. For this sample there are about 560,000 distinct CDR3 sequences; about a fifth appear just once. The ten top clones hold around 9.2% of the sample.

The germline V gene encodes CDR1 SEHNR and CDR2 FQNEAQ (reference sequence). V is clipped by 2 bases and J by 6 bases, and the sequence between their germline boundaries is 11 bases long. The CDR3, cysteine through phenylalanine, is 14 amino acids long. Only the CDR3 region is kept as DNA, spanning 42 bases read in frame from base 1. The chain joins TRBV7-9 to TRBJ2-1; the D segment could be TRBD2, given 6 matching bases. The receptor was derived from an adult woman who had mild COVID-19 (a few samples of this study predate the infection). The sample titles of this study are shuffled in the database, so cell type and time point are left out; the donor was told from shared clones. The sequencing sample was made of PBMCs or a T cell subset sorted from them (not recorded which). The CDR3 is CASSLYGRVNEQFF. The DNA sequence is as follows: TGTGCCAGCAGCTTATACGGGAGAGTCAATGAGCAGTTCTTC.